Many counts were recorded for the clone carrying this TCR beta chain. This sample stems from a study of human T cells and chemical hapten exposure. Study as a whole: There were per-sample TCR yield variations, arising mainly from small pooled library volume differences.

Single cDNA molecules in the library carried unique molecular identifiers attached during preparation. A single record per CDR3 protein comes from TCRdb applying MiXCR to the reads. The top ten clones hold 1.2% to 1.5% of a sample with around 120,000 distinct CDR3 sequences, around 9% of them seen once. Unseparated into fractions, whole blood served as the source from which total RNA was extracted. V lost 6 bases and J 4 bases, leaving 11 bases between the germline ends. There are 13 residues in the CDR3. Germline V gene data show CDR1 as ENHRY and CDR2 as SYGVKD. This clonotype was obtained from a human donor in good health. Some clones in this sample may be carry-over from other donors' samples. This chain uses TRBV10-3 with TRBJ2-3, with D tentatively TRBD1 (6 bases). The sequenced sample was whole blood. CDR3 residues: CAIRTQGSDTQYF. The CDR3, as DNA: TGTGCCATCAGAACACAGGGCTCAGATACGCAGTATTTT.